This entry describes one T cell receptor beta chain. These data originate in a study of CDR3 diversity in severe acne. TCRdb called the PCR reads again in MiXCR, with one record for every CDR3 protein. Found here are 85,000 to 120,000 distinct CDR3 sequences, about half of them singletons; the top ten hold around 12%. The CDR3 runs to 15 residues. V was cut by 2 bases and J by 1 base, with 10 bases left in between. Germline CDR1 and CDR2: KGHDR and SFDVKD. The material sequenced was blood. V usage is TRBV24-1 and J usage is TRBJ1-1; a possible D gene is TRBD1 (6 bases). The receptor was isolated from a male donor with acne. In DNA, the CDR3 is TGTGCCACCAGTGATTCCAGGGGCTCGAACACTGAAGCTTTCTTT. It specifies CATSDSRGSNTEAFF.